This T cell receptor (beta chain) emerged from a study of shared clonotypes between healthy human individuals. The CDR3 has 14 residues. Germline CDR1 MNHEY, CDR2 SMNVEV (reference sequence). V was shortened by 2 bases and J by 4 bases, with 11 bases between the two germline ends. Only in-frame clones appear in the TCRdb table, and some are missing; sequencing was by immunoSEQ multiplex PCR. The data show millions of clones, about 95% seen once. Terminally differentiated effector memory CD45RA+ cells were excluded from the naive CD8 cells, which were CD45RO-negative and positively selected for CCR7. V is TRBV27 and J is TRBJ1-1; D is uncertain. This sequence was found in a man between 18 and 29 years old in good health. The sequenced sample was naive CD8+ T cells sorted from blood. The CDR3 loop is CASSLGRSSTEAFF. CDR3 bases: TGTGCCAGCAGTTTAGGAAGGTCGAGCACTGAAGCTTTCTTT.